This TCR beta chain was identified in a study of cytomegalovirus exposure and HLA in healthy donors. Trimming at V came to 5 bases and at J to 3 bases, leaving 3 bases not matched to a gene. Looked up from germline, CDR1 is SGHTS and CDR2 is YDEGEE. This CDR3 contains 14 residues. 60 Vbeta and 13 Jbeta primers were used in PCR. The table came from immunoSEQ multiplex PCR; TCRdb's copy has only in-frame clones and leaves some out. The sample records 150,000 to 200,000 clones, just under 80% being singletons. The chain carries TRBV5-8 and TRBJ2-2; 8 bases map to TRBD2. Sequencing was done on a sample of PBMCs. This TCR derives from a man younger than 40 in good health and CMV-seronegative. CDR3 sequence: CASRGLAYTGELFF. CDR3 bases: TGTGCCAGCAGAGGACTAGCCTACACCGGGGAGCTGTTTTTT. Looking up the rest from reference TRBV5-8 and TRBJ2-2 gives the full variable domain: EAGVTQSPTHLIKTRGQQATLRCSPISGHTSVYWYQQALGLGLQFLLWYDEGEERNRGNFPPRFSGRQFPNYSSELNVNALELEDSALYLCASRGLAYTGELFFGEGSRLTVL.